A selection of T cell receptor beta chains follows, all from one sample in a study of blood T cell repertoires in COVID-19. TCRdb keeps only in-frame clones here, not all; method: immunoSEQ multiplex PCR. The sample yields some 230,000 clones, around 83% seen once. The sample consisted of peripheral blood. The receptors were gathered from a woman between 45 and 65 years old with acute or convalescent COVID-19. Both conserved end residues are trimmed from each CDR3. The D gene is left open where the match is weak.

j_call v_call cdr3_length d_call cdr3_aa
TRBJ2-3 TRBV2 11 - ASNGESTDTQY
TRBJ2-1 TRBV19 13 TRBD2 ATRTSGPSYNEQF
TRBJ2-1 TRBV7-7 13 TRBD2 ASSPTSGGAGEQF
TRBJ1-6 TRBV28 15 - ASSFGHASSYNSPLH
TRBJ2-3 TRBV29-1 15 TRBD2 SVEERGGLYGADTQY
TRBJ2-3 TRBV5-8 14 TRBD2 ASSLQAGIGTDTQY
TRBJ1-1 TRBV4-1 15 - ASSQVIRGTPATEAF
TRBJ2-7 TRBV13 11 - ASSLDSTYEQY
TRBJ1-1 TRBV6-5 11 - ATTAGLGTEAF
TRBJ2-5 TRBV28 11 TRBD1 ASRQTGEETQY
TRBJ2-1 TRBV9 13 - ASSVDSGSYNEQF
TRBJ2-7 TRBV18 16 TRBD2 ASSPSASGGRLPYEQY
TRBJ1-2 TRBV11-2 15 - ASSLENQWQSLDGYT
TRBJ1-1 TRBV9 11 - ASSVFMNTEAF
TRBJ1-6 TRBV7-9 13 - ASSLSARSNSPLH
TRBJ1-4 TRBV5-1 13 - ASSLLTATNEKLF
TRBJ1-6 TRBV5-1 13 TRBD1 ASRPGTELNSPLH
TRBJ1-5 TRBV21-1 15 - ASSKGDQGASNQPQH
TRBJ2-2 TRBV4-2 14 - ASSQDTRGNTGELF
TRBJ2-5 TRBV20-1 14 - SASYPGSRRQETQY
TRBJ2-5 TRBV7-9 9 - ASSPGETQY
TRBJ1-5 TRBV9 11 - ASSVGPDQPQH
TRBJ1-4 TRBV7-2 11 - ASSFSRNEKLF
TRBJ2-1 TRBV5-1 14 TRBD2 ASSPGSGGSYNEQF
TRBJ2-7 TRBV24-1 12 TRBD1 ATSDAGQGDEQY
TRBJ2-3 TRBV6-1 13 - ASSEGIGGTDTQY
TRBJ2-3 TRBV7-9 13 TRBD1 ASSFTGGSGDTQY
TRBJ2-7 TRBV7-6 12 - ASTPGYNSYEQY
TRBJ2-1 TRBV5-1 12 - ASSFTGEADEQF
TRBJ2-5 TRBV11-3 13 - ASSPSNRNQETQY
TRBJ1-1 TRBV18 12 - ASSPAVRNTEAF
TRBJ2-1 TRBV29-1 11 - SVLASIYNEQF
TRBJ2-1 TRBV6-5 10 TRBD2 ASSPGGNEQF
TRBJ2-5 TRBV27 11 - ASSFNRDTRQY
TRBJ2-3 TRBV5-1 11 - ASSSSSPDTQY
TRBJ2-1 TRBV7-2 14 TRBD2 ASSSTGTSGRNEQF
TRBJ1-1 TRBV6-5 12 TRBD1 ASSYGGQSTEAF
TRBJ2-7 TRBV7-3 11 TRBD1 ASSKDRDHEQY
TRBJ2-7 TRBV4-1 16 TRBD1 ASSQALRGPTTSYEQY
TRBJ2-7 TRBV18 17 TRBD2 ASSPPIIGLAGVRNEQY
TRBJ2-1 TRBV5-6 12 - ASSWGDESNEQF